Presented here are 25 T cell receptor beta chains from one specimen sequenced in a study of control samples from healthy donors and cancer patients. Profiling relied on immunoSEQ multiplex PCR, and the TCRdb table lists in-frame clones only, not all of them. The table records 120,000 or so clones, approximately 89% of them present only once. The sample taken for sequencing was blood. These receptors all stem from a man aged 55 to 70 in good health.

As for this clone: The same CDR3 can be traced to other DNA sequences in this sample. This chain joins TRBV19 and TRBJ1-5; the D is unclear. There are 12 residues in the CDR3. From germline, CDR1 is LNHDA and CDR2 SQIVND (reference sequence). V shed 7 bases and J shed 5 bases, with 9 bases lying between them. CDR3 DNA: TGTGCCAGTAACTTGGGCTATCAGCCCCAGCATTTT. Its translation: CASNLGYQPQHF.

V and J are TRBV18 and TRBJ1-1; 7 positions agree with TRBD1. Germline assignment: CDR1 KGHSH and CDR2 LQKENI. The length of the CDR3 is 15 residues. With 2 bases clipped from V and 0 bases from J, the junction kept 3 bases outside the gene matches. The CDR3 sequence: CASSPSQGVNTEAFF. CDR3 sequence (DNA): TGTGCCAGCTCACCATCCCAGGGGGTGAACACTGAAGCTTTCTTT. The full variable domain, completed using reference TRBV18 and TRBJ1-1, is NAGVMQNPRHLVRRRGQEARLRCSPMKGHSHVYWYRQLPEEGLKFMVYLQKENIIDESGMPKERFSAEFPKEGPSILRIQQVVRGDSAAYFCASSPSQGVNTEAFFGQGTRLTVV.

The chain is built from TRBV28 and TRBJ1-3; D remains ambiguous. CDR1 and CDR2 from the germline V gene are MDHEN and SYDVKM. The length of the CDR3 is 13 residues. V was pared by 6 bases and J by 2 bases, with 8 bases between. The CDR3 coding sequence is TGTGCCAGCAGCCCCCAGGCTGGAAACACCATATATTTT. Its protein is CASSPQAGNTIYF.

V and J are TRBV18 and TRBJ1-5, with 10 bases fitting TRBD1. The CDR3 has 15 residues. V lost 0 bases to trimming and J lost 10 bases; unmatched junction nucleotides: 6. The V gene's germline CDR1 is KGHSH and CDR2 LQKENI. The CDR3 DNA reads TGTGCCAGCTCACCACCTGGGACAGGGGCCCATCCCCAGCATTTT. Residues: CASSPPGTGAHPQHF. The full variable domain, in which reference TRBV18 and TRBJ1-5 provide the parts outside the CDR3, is NAGVMQNPRHLVRRRGQEARLRCSPMKGHSHVYWYRQLPEEGLKFMVYLQKENIIDESGMPKERFSAEFPKEGPSILRIQQVVRGDSAAYFCASSPPGTGAHPQHFGDGTRLSIL.

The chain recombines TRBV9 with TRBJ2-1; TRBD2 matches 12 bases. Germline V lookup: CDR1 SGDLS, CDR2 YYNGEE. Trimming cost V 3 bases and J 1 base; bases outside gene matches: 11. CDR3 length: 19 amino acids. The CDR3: CASSGRVLAGGPSYNEQFF. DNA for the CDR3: TGTGCCAGCAGCGGACGGGTTCTAGCGGGGGGGCCGTCCTACAATGAGCAGTTCTTC.

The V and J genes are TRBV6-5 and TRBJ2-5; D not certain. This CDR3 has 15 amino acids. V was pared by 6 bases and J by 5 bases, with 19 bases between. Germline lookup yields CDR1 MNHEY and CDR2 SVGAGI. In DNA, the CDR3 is TGTGCCAGCAGACTGGGCCGAACTTCCCCCGAGACCCAGTACTTC. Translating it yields CASRLGRTSPETQYF.

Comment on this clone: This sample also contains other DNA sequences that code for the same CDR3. In nucleotides, the CDR3 is TGTGCCAGCAGTTACTCTGGGGGGAATCAGCCCCAGCATTTT. Encoded protein: CASSYSGGNQPQHF. The V call is TRBV6-5, the J call TRBJ1-5; TRBD1 is a possible D gene (5 bases). Germline CDR1 reads MNHEY; CDR2 reads SVGAGI. Trimming stripped 0 bases from V and 4 bases from J, with 7 bases between. The CDR3 has 14 amino acids.

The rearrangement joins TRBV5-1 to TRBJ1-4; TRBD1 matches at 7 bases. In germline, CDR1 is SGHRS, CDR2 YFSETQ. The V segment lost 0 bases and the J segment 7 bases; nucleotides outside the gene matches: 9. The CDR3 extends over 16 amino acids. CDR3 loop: CASSLGGGAGGEKLFF. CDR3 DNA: TGCGCCAGCAGCTTGGGAGGGGGCGCAGGTGGTGAAAAACTGTTTTTT.

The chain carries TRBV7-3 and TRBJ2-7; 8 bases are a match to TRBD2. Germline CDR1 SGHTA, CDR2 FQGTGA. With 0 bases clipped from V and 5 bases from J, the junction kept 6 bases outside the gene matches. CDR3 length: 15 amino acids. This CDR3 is CASSLTGGAEHEQYF. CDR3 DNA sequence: TGTGCCAGCAGCTTAACCGGGGGGGCTGAACACGAGCAGTACTTC.

The CDR3 protein is CASSSSTGFYGNTIYF. The CDR3 DNA sequence: TGCGCCAGCAGCTCCTCTACAGGGTTTTACGGAAACACCATATATTTT. The chain recombines TRBV5-1 with TRBJ1-3; D may be TRBD1 (6 bases). The CDR3 loop spans 16 amino acids. Looked up from germline, CDR1 is SGHRS and CDR2 is YFSETQ. With 3 bases removed from V and 4 bases from J, the gap between germline ends came to 17 bases.

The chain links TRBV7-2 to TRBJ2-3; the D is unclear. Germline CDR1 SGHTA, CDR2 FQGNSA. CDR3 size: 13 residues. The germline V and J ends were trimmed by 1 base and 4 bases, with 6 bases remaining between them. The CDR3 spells CASSLGYADTQYF. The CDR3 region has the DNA TGTGCCAGCAGCTTAGGCTACGCAGATACGCAGTATTTT.

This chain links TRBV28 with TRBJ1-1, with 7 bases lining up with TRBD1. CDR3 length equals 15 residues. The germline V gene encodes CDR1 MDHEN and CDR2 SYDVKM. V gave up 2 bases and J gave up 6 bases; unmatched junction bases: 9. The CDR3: CASSLAQGVTSEAFF. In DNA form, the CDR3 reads TGTGCCAGCAGTTTAGCGCAGGGGGTCACCTCTGAAGCTTTCTTT.

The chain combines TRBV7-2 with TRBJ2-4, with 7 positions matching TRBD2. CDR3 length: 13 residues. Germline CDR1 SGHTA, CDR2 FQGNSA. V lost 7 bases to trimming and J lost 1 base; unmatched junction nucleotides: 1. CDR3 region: CASNGGAKNIQYF. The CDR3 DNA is TGTGCCAGCAACGGGGGGGCCAAAAACATTCAGTACTTC.

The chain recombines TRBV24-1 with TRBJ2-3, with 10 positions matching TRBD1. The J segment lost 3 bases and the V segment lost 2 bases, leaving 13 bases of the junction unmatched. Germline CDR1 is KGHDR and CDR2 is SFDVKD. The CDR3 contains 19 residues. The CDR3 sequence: CATSDWAGQGLGQTDTQYF. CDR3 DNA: TGTGCCACCAGTGATTGGGCGGGACAGGGGTTGGGTCAAACAGATACGCAGTATTTT.

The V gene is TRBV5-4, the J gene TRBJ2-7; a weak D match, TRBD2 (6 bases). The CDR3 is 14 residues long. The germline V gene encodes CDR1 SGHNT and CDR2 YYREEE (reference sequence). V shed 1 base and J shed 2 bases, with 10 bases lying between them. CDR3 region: CASSLRGNPYEQYF. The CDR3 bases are TGTGCCAGCAGCTTGCGGGGGAACCCCTACGAGCAGTACTTC.

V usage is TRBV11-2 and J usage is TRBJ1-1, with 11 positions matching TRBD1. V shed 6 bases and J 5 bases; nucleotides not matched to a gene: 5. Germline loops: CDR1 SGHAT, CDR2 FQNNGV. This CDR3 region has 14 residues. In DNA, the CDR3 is TGTGCCAGCAGACTAGGACAGGGGGCAACTGAAGCTTTCTTT. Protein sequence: CASRLGQGATEAFF.

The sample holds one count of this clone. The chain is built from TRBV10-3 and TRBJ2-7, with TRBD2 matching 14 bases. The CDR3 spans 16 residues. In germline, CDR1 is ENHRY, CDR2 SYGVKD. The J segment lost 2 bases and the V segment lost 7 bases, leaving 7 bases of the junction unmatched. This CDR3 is CAIKPGTSGGTYEQYF. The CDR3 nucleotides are TGTGCCATCAAACCCGGGACTAGCGGGGGCACCTACGAGCAGTACTTC.

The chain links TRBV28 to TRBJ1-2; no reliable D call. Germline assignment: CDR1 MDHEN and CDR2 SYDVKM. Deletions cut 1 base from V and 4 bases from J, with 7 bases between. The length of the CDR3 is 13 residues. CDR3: CASSLLSGYGYTF. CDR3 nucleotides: TGTGCCAGCAGTTTATTGAGCGGCTATGGCTACACCTTC.

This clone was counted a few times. This CDR3 reads CASQGASFIQGLGELFF. The CDR3 DNA reads as TGTGCCAGTCAGGGAGCGTCCTTTATACAGGGTCTCGGGGAGCTGTTTTTT. The rearrangement links TRBV19 to TRBJ2-2; D is perhaps TRBD1 (6 bases). CDR3 length: 17 amino acids. In germline, CDR1 is LNHDA, CDR2 SQIVND (reference sequence). V lost 8 bases and J lost 7, with 26 bases in between.

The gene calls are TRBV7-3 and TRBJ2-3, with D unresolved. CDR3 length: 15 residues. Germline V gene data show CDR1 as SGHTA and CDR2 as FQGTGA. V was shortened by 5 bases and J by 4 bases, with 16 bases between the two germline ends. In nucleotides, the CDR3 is TGTGCCAGCAGCCCCACCCAGGCATTCCCAGATACGCAGTATTTT. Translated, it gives CASSPTQAFPDTQYF.

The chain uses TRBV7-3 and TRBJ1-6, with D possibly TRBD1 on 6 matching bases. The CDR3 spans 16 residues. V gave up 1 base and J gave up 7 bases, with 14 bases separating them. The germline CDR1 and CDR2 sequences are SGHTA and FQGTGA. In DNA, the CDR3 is TGTGCCAGCAGCTTAATGGCAGGGGCCTCAAATTCACCCCTCCACTTT. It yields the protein CASSLMAGASNSPLHF.

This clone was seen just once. The CDR3 DNA follows: TGTGCCAGCAGCTTAGGTGTGACTAGGGGTGAGCAGTTCTTC. This sequence encodes CASSLGVTRGEQFF. The rearrangement uses TRBV11-2 and TRBJ2-1; TRBD2 is a possible D gene (6 bases). Per germline, CDR1 SGHAT and CDR2 FQNNGV. This CDR3 comprises 14 residues. The V end was cut by 1 base, the J end by 9 bases, with 13 bases between.

This chain's CDR3 is CASSEGRYSNQPQHF. The CDR3 DNA is TGTGCCAGCAGTGAAGGGCGCTATAGCAATCAGCCCCAGCATTTT. This rearrangement joins TRBV25-1 to TRBJ1-5; D not resolved. Germline V gene sequence: CDR1 MGHDK, CDR2 SYGVNS. V was cut by 2 bases and J by 0 bases, with 8 bases left in between. This CDR3 is 15 amino acids long.

CDR3 DNA: TGTGCCAGCTCACCAAGGCAGGAGAATAATTCACCCCTCCACTTT. Protein: CASSPRQENNSPLHF. The rearrangement uses TRBV18 and TRBJ1-6; D uncertain. The CDR3 runs 15 residues. Germline V gives CDR1 KGHSH, CDR2 LQKENI. V dropped 2 bases and J dropped 5 bases, with 10 bases sitting between them.

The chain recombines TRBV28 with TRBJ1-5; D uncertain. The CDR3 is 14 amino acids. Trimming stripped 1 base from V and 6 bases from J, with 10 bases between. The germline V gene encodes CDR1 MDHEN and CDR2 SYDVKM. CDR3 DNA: TGTGCCAGCAGTTTATTAAGGGATCGTCAGCCCCAGCATTTT. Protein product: CASSLLRDRQPQHF.